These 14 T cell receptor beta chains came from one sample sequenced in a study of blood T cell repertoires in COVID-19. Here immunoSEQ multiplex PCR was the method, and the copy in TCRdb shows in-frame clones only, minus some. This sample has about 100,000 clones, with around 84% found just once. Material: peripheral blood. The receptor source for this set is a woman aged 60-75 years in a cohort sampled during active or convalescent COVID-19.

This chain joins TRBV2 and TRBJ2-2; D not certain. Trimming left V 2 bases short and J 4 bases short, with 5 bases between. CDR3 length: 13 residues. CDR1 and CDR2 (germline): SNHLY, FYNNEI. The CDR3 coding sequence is TGTGCCAGCAGTGAATGGAGCACCGGGGAGCTGTTTTTT. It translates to CASSEWSTGELFF. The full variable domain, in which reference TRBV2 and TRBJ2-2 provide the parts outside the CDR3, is EPEVTQTPSHQVTQMGQEVILRCVPISNHLYFYWYRQILGQKVEFLVSFYNNEISEKSEIFDDQFSVERPDGSNFTLKIRSTKLEDSAMYFCASSEWSTGELFFGEGSRLTVL.

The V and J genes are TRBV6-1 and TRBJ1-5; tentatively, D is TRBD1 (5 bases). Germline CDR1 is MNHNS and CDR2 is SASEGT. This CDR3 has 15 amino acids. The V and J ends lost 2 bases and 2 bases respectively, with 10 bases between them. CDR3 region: CASSELDSGNQPQHF. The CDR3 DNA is TGTGCCAGCAGTGAACTAGACAGTGGCAATCAGCCCCAGCATTTT.

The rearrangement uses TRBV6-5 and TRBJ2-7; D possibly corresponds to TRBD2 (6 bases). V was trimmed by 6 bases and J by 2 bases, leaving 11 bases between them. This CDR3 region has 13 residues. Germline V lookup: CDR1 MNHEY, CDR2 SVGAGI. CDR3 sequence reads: CASRRGGAYEQYF. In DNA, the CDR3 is TGTGCCAGCAGGCGGGGTGGGGCCTACGAGCAGTACTTC.

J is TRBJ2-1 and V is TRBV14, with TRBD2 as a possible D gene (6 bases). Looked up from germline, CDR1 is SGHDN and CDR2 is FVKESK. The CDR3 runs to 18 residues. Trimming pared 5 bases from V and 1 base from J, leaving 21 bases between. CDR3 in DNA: TGTGCCAGCAGCTCTATGACCGGGACTTCAGAGTCCTACAATGAGCAGTTCTTC. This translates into CASSSMTGTSESYNEQFF. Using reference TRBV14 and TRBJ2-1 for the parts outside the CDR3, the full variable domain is EAGVTQFPSHSVIEKGQTVTLRCDPISGHDNLYWYRRVMGKEIKFLLHFVKESKQDESGMPNNRFLAERTGGTYSTLKVQPAELEDSGVYFCASSSMTGTSESYNEQFFGPGTRLTVL.

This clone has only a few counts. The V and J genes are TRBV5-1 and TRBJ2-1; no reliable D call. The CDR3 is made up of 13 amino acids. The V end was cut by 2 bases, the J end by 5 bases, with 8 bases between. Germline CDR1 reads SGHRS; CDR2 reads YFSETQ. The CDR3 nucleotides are TGCGCCAGCAGCTTCGGCGGCGACAATGAGCAGTTCTTC. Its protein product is CASSFGGDNEQFF.

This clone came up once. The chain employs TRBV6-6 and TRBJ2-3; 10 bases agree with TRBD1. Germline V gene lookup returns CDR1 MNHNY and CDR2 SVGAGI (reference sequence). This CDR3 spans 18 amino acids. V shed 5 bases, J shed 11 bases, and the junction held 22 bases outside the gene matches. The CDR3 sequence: CASSPRVRGQGMGSEQYF. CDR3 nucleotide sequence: TGTGCCAGCAGTCCCCGGGTTCGGGGACAGGGGATGGGTTCGGAGCAGTATTTT.

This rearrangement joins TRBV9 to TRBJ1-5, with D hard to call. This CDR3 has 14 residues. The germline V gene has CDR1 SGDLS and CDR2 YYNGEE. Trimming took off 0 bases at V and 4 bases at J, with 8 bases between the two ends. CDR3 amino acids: CASSVGSGNQPQHF. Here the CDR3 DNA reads TGTGCCAGCAGCGTAGGGTCGGGGAATCAGCCCCAGCATTTT.

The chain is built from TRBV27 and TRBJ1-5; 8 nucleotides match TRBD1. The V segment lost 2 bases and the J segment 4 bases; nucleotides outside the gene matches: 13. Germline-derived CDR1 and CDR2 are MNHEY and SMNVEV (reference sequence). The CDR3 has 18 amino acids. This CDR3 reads CASSLRGLSQGGNQPQHF. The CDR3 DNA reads TGTGCCAGCAGTTTAAGAGGCCTCTCACAGGGGGGAAATCAGCCCCAGCATTTT.

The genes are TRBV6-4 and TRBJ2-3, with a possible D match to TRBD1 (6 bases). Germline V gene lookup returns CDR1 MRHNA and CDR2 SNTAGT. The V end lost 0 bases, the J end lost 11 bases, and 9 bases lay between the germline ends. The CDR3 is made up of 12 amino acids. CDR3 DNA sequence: TGTGCCAGCAGTGACTCGGGCAGGGGGCAGTATTTT. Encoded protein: CASSDSGRGQYF.

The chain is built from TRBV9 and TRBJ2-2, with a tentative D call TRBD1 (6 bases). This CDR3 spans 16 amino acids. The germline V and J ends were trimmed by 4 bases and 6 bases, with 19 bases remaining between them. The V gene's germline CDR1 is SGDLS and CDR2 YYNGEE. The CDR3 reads CASSLDRYNEAGELFF. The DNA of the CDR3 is TGTGCCAGCAGCCTAGACAGGTATAACGAAGCCGGGGAGCTGTTTTTT.

The CDR3 coding sequence is TGCGCCAGCAGCTTCGGACACTCTCCGAACACCGGGGAGCTGTTTTTT. It is translated as CASSFGHSPNTGELFF. The J gene is TRBJ2-2, the V gene TRBV5-1; TRBD1 might be the D (5 bases). Trimming left V 2 bases short and J 0 bases short, with 11 bases between. Germline V gene data show CDR1 as SGHRS and CDR2 as YFSETQ. The CDR3 length is 16 residues. The whole variable domain, filled in from reference TRBV5-1 and TRBJ2-2, reads KAGVTQTPRYLIKTRGQQVTLSCSPISGHRSVSWYQQTPGQGLQFLFEYFSETQRNKGNFPGRFSGRQFSNSRSEMNVSTLELGDSALYLCASSFGHSPNTGELFFGEGSRLTVL.

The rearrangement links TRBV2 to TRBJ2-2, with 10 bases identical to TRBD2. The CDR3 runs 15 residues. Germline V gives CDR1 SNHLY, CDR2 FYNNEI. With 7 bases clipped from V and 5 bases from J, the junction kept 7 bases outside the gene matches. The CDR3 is CASTYSGGWTGELFF. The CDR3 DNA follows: TGTGCCAGCACCTATAGCGGGGGGTGGACCGGGGAGCTGTTTTTT.

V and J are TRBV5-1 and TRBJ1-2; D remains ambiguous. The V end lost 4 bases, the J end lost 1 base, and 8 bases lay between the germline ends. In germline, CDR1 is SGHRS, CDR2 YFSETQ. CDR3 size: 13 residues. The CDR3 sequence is CASSEQINYGYTF. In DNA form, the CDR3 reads TGCGCCAGCAGCGAACAGATTAACTATGGCTACACCTTC.

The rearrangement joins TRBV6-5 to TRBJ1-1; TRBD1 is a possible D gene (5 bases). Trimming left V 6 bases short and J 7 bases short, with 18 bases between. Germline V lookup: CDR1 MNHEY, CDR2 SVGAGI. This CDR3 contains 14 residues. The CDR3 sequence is CASSQIGVGGEAFF. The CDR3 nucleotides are TGTGCCAGCAGCCAAATAGGGGTGGGCGGTGAAGCTTTCTTT.